These 16 T cell receptor beta chains came from one sample sequenced in a study of Ad26.COV2.S vaccination and SARS-CoV-2 variants. Generated by immunoSEQ multiplex PCR, the TCRdb table keeps only in-frame clones and is missing some. Among hundreds of thousands of clones listed, roughly 90% were seen once. Specified treatment: around 19 received Ad26.COV2.S at low or high dose, single or two shots; several received placebo; per-sample allocation not given. Sampling took place 63 days after the first vaccine or placebo injection. This sample comprised peripheral blood, obtained in a trial of Ad26.COV2.S vaccine versus placebo. The receptors come from a person aged 18 to 65 who received the Ad26.COV2.S COVID-19 vaccine or a placebo.

The chain recombines TRBV6-6 with TRBJ2-7, with D uncertain. Trimming shortened V by 6 bases and J by 3 bases, and 6 bases separated the two germline ends. CDR3 length: 11 residues. The germline V gene has CDR1 MNHNY and CDR2 SVGAGI (reference sequence). DNA for the CDR3: TGTGCCAGCAGCCAGCACTACGAGCAGTACTTC. It codes for CASSQHYEQYF.

The rearrangement joins TRBV11-2 to TRBJ2-3, with TRBD2 matching over 7 bases. Trimming removed 7 bases from V and 2 bases from J; junction bases left unmatched: 12. CDR1 is SGHAT, CDR2 FQNNGV, per germline. This CDR3 region has 16 residues. CDR3 amino acids: CASKRGASGYTDTQYF. DNA of the CDR3: TGTGCCAGCAAACGTGGGGCTAGCGGTTACACAGATACGCAGTATTTT. Full variable domain (outside the CDR3, taken from reference TRBV11-2 and TRBJ2-3): EAGVAQSPRYKIIEKRQSVAFWCNPISGHATLYWYQQILGQGPKLLIQFQNNGVVDDSQLPKDRFSAERLKGVDSTLKIQPAKLEDSAVYLCASKRGASGYTDTQYFGPGTRLTVL.

The rearrangement uses TRBV5-1 and TRBJ2-5; D perhaps matches TRBD1 (7 bases). V lost 0 bases to trimming and J lost 0 bases, with 15 bases between them. The germline gives CDR1 SGHRS, CDR2 YFSETQ. This CDR3 contains 17 residues. DNA of the CDR3: TGCGCCAGCAGCTTGGCTCTCGGGGGACAGTACCAAGAGACCCAGTACTTC. This translates into CASSLALGGQYQETQYF.

CDR3 residues: CASSTIRDRFSNEQFF. CDR3 nucleotide sequence: TGTGCCAGTAGTACTATCCGGGACAGGTTTTCCAATGAGCAGTTCTTC. The chain uses TRBV19 and TRBJ2-1; 8 nucleotides match TRBD1. The CDR3 is made up of 16 amino acids. Germline V gene lookup returns CDR1 LNHDA and CDR2 SQIVND (reference sequence). V lost 4 bases, J lost 6 bases, and 11 bases stayed unmatched.

J is TRBJ1-4 and V is TRBV7-2, with no clear D. The ends were cut back, 2 bases at V and 3 bases at J, with 7 bases in the middle. This CDR3 is 14 amino acids long. Germline lookup yields CDR1 SGHTA and CDR2 FQGNSA. For the CDR3, the DNA is TGTGCCAGCAGCTTAAGTGGATCTAATGAAAAACTGTTTTTT. It translates to CASSLSGSNEKLFF.

The V and J genes are TRBV4-1 and TRBJ2-7, with a tentative D call TRBD2 (7 bases). Germline V CDR1 and CDR2: MGHRA, YSYEKL. The ends were cut back, 2 bases at V and 4 bases at J, with 24 bases in the middle. The CDR3 extends over 18 amino acids. The CDR3: CASSQWWGGPREHYEQYF. The DNA of the CDR3 is TGCGCCAGCAGCCAATGGTGGGGGGGCCCGAGGGAACATTACGAGCAGTACTTC.

This clone was seen more than once but under ten times. The sample carries other DNA sequences with the same CDR3. The gene calls are TRBV24-1 and TRBJ1-5; D is uncertain. Germline lookup yields CDR1 KGHDR and CDR2 SFDVKD. This CDR3 is built from 12 residues. V was clipped by 2 bases and J by 3 bases, with 1 base between them. Written as DNA, the CDR3 is TGTGCCACCAGTGATTCCAATCAGCCCCAGCATTTT. This gives the protein CATSDSNQPQHF.

The gene calls are TRBV5-6 and TRBJ2-6; 10 nucleotides match TRBD1. CDR1 and CDR2 (germline): SGHDT, YYEEEE. The V gene end was trimmed by 5 bases and the J gene end by 0 bases; junction bases not matched to a gene: 8. There are 18 residues in the CDR3. DNA for the CDR3: TGTGCCAGCAGGAAGGACAGGGGGACTTTCTCTGGGGCCAACGTCCTGACTTTC. As protein: CASRKDRGTFSGANVLTF.

J is TRBJ2-7 and V is TRBV2, with 7 nucleotides matching TRBD2. CDR1 and CDR2 (germline): SNHLY, FYNNEI. The CDR3 runs to 13 residues. The junction had 6 bases not matched to a gene; V was cut back by 7 bases and J by 3 bases. As DNA, the CDR3 is TGTGCCAGCAAGGGAGGGCTAGACTACGAGCAGTACTTC. Protein product: CASKGGLDYEQYF.

CDR3 protein: CASSERLGGLGRQETQYF. The CDR3 DNA reads TGTGCCAGCAGTGAACGGTTGGGGGGACTAGGGAGGCAAGAGACCCAGTACTTC. The rearrangement links TRBV2 to TRBJ2-5; 8 bases fit TRBD2. Germline values: CDR1 SNHLY, CDR2 FYNNEI. The trim removed 2 bases at V and 2 bases at J, leaving 13 bases unmatched. The CDR3 sequence is 18 residues long. Drawing the rest from reference TRBV2 and TRBJ2-5, the complete variable domain is EPEVTQTPSHQVTQMGQEVILRCVPISNHLYFYWYRQILGQKVEFLVSFYNNEISEKSEIFDDQFSVERPDGSNFTLKIRSTKLEDSAMYFCASSERLGGLGRQETQYFGPGTRLLVL.

The chain carries TRBV9 and TRBJ1-3, with D unclear. V was trimmed by 4 bases and J by 0 bases, leaving 8 bases between them. The CDR3 loop spans 14 amino acids. In germline, CDR1 is SGDLS, CDR2 YYNGEE. The CDR3 DNA reads TGTGCCAGCAGCCCCCACGTCTCTGGAAACACCATATATTTT. Protein product: CASSPHVSGNTIYF.

The chain's CDR3 is CASSRGDSLTGELFF. The CDR3 coding sequence is TGTGCCAGCAGCCGGGGGGACAGCCTCACCGGGGAGCTGTTTTTT. J is TRBJ2-2 and V is TRBV7-2; D tentatively reads TRBD1 or TRBD2 (7 bases each). CDR3 length: 15 residues. V lost 5 bases, J lost 4 bases, and 14 bases lay in between. Germline-derived CDR1 and CDR2 are SGHTA and FQGNSA.

The rearrangement links TRBV14 to TRBJ2-6; 10 positions agree with TRBD2. There are 20 residues in the CDR3. Germline V gene data show CDR1 as SGHDN and CDR2 as FVKESK. The trim removed 3 bases at V and 2 bases at J, leaving 13 bases unmatched. The CDR3 bases are TGTGCCAGCAGCCACCTGACTAGCGGGCCCCCCGGCACTGGGGCCAACGTCCTGACTTTC. It codes for CASSHLTSGPPGTGANVLTF.

The rearrangement uses TRBV5-4 and TRBJ2-7; D gene uncertain. This CDR3 has 15 amino acids. Germline CDR1 is SGHNT and CDR2 is YYREEE (reference sequence). V shed 0 bases and J shed 0 bases, with 10 bases lying between them. The CDR3 protein is CASSLERAPSYEQYF. The CDR3 nucleotides read TGTGCCAGCAGCTTGGAACGGGCCCCCTCCTACGAGCAGTACTTC. Looking up the rest from reference TRBV5-4 and TRBJ2-7 gives the full variable domain: ETGVTQSPTHLIKTRGQQVTLRCSSQSGHNTVSWYQQALGQGPQFIFQYYREEENGRGNFPPRFSGLQFPNYSSELNVNALELDDSALYLCASSLERAPSYEQYFGPGTRLTVT.

CDR3 sequence reads: CASNAGMAGNTIYF. CDR3 DNA: TGTGCCAGTAACGCGGGGATGGCTGGAAACACCATATATTTT. The chain uses TRBV19 and TRBJ1-3; D is ambiguous. The V gene lost 7 bases and the J gene lost 2 bases, with 12 bases spanning the gap. The CDR3 runs to 14 residues. CDR1 and CDR2 from the germline V gene are LNHDA and SQIVND (reference sequence).

V is TRBV6-5 and J is TRBJ2-5, with D possibly being TRBD1 (7 bases). Looked up from germline, CDR1 is MNHEY and CDR2 is SVGAGI. This CDR3 has 12 residues. The germline V and J ends were trimmed by 8 bases and 3 bases, with 10 bases remaining between them. CDR3: CASGRGEETQYF. CDR3 nucleotides: TGTGCCAGCGGCAGGGGGGAAGAGACCCAGTACTTC.